Each of the 14 T cell receptor beta chains below was sequenced from the same sample in a study of metastatic and nonmetastatic thyroid tumors. There were no patients who had received any treatment before thyroid surgery. TCRdb re-clonotyped the PCR reads through MiXCR. The sample lists some 20,000 clones; 12% were seen once. What was sequenced was blood. Every receptor here comes from a male donor with papillary thyroid cancer or a benign thyroid nodule (not recorded which). Some clones in this sample may be carry-over from other donors' samples.

This clone was detected once. The CDR3 sequence is CSALQGNYGYTF. The DNA of the CDR3 is TGCAGTGCTTTACAGGGTAACTATGGCTACACCTTC. J is TRBJ1-2 and V is TRBV20-1, with TRBD1 as a possible D gene (6 bases). Between the trimmed V and J ends, which lost 5 bases and 1 base, there was a span of 8 bases. Germline CDR1 reads DFQATT; CDR2 reads SNEGSKA (reference sequence). The CDR3 spans 12 residues.

This clone came up many times. The chain links TRBV5-1 to TRBJ2-3, with TRBD1 matching over 9 bases. The CDR3 is 15 residues long. The junction had 7 bases not matched to a gene; V was cut back by 4 bases and J by 4 bases. The germline CDR1 and CDR2 sequences are SGHRS and YFSETQ. The CDR3 spells CASSDPGQGPDTQYF. In DNA form, the CDR3 reads TGCGCCAGCAGCGACCCGGGACAGGGTCCAGATACGCAGTATTTT.

Judged by abundance, this clone is medium-sized. This chain links TRBV6-1 with TRBJ1-5; D gene ambiguous. V lost 4 bases and J lost 5, with 9 bases in between. The CDR3 runs to 13 residues. Germline values: CDR1 MNHNS, CDR2 SASEGT. In DNA, the CDR3 is TGTGCCAGCAGTGGTCGGCTAGATCAGCCCCAGCATTTT. Translation: CASSGRLDQPQHF.

This clone was seen at least ten times. This chain uses TRBV27 with TRBJ2-3; D gene ambiguous. This CDR3 region has 13 residues. V shed 5 bases and J shed 2 bases, with 8 bases lying between them. Germline loops: CDR1 MNHEY, CDR2 SMNVEV (reference sequence). This CDR3 reads CASSRYYTDTQYF. CDR3 DNA sequence: TGTGCCAGCAGTCGGTACTACACAGATACGCAGTATTTT.

This sequence joins TRBV6-2 or TRBV6-3 and TRBJ2-7; 10 bases map to TRBD2. Trimming removed 2 bases from V and 5 bases from J; junction bases left unmatched: 6. The CDR3 is 15 amino acids. CDR1 is MNHEY, CDR2 SVGEGT, per germline. In DNA form, the CDR3 reads TGTGCCAGCAGTTACCTTAGGACTAGCGGAAACGAGCAGTACTTC. Its translation: CASSYLRTSGNEQYF.

This clone has just one count. The chain couples TRBV20-1 to TRBJ1-2; 9 bases match TRBD1. The germline V gene has CDR1 DFQATT and CDR2 SNEGSKA (reference sequence). The V segment lost 5 bases and the J segment 4 bases; nucleotides outside the gene matches: 8. The CDR3 spans 14 residues. CDR3 nucleotide sequence: TGCAGTGCTCGCCCACAGGGGGCGGCCTATGGCTACACCTTC. Its translation is CSARPQGAAYGYTF.

Ten or more counts support this clone. The chain uses TRBV20-1 and TRBJ2-2, with D unresolved. There are 15 residues in the CDR3. Looked up from germline, CDR1 is DFQATT and CDR2 is SNEGSKA (reference sequence). The V end was cut by 0 bases, the J end by 2 bases, with 10 bases between. The DNA for the CDR3 is TGCAGTGCTAGAGATGCGGATCTTAACACCGGGGAGCTGTTTTTT. Amino acids: CSARDADLNTGELFF.

This clone appeared many times. The rearrangement links TRBV11-3 to TRBJ2-1, with D unclear. Germline CDR1 reads SGHNT; CDR2 reads YENEEA. This CDR3 has 13 amino acids. Trimming took off 3 bases at V and 5 bases at J, with 8 bases between the two ends. CDR3 sequence: CASSFEQNNEQFF. Here the CDR3 DNA reads TGTGCCAGCAGCTTCGAACAAAACAATGAGCAGTTCTTC.

The table lists this clone with many counts. The gene calls are TRBV7-9 and TRBJ1-5, with D possibly TRBD1 on 5 matching bases. With 8 bases removed from V and 7 bases from J, the gap between germline ends came to 18 bases. CDR1 and CDR2 (germline): SEHNR, FQNEAQ (reference sequence). The CDR3 spans 14 residues. The CDR3 is CASSSTGDRQPQHF. The CDR3 DNA reads TGTGCCAGCTCATCTACAGGAGACCGGCAGCCCCAGCATTTT.

Many counts were recorded for this clone. CDR3 DNA: TGTGCCAGCAGCTTAATGCCGGGGGAGACCCAGTACTTC. Translating gives CASSLMPGETQYF. The chain combines TRBV7-3 with TRBJ2-5; a weak D match, TRBD2 (5 bases). CDR1 is SGHTA, CDR2 FQGTGA, per germline. V dropped 1 base and J dropped 5 bases, with 8 bases sitting between them. CDR3 length: 13 amino acids.

Within the sample, this clone is medium-sized. J is TRBJ1-1 and V is TRBV12-3 or TRBV12-4; D is unclear. With 2 bases removed from V and 4 bases from J, the gap between germline ends came to 11 bases. The length of the CDR3 is 14 residues. The CDR3 bases are TGTGCCAGCAGTTTAATGGGGTGGGGCACTGAAGCTTTCTTT. Translated: CASSLMGWGTEAFF.

This clone has a count of ten or more. The rearrangement links TRBV11-1 to TRBJ2-1; 11 bases align to TRBD2. Germline V gene sequence: CDR1 SGHAT, CDR2 FQDESV (reference sequence). The CDR3 runs 16 residues. Trimming removed 5 bases from V and 2 bases from J; junction bases left unmatched: 5. The DNA of the CDR3 is TGTGCCAGCAGCCCTACTAGCGGGAGTCCCTACAATGAGCAGTTCTTC. This codes for CASSPTSGSPYNEQFF. Full variable domain (rest looked up from reference TRBV11-1 and TRBJ2-1): EAEVAQSPRYKITEKSQAVAFWCDPISGHATLYWYRQILGQGPELLVQFQDESVVDDSQLPKDRFSAERLKGVDSTLKIQPAELGDSAMYLCASSPTSGSPYNEQFFGPGTRLTVL.

This clone was seen at least ten times. V and J are TRBV4-1 and TRBJ1-4; D gene unclear. Trimming shortened V by 5 bases and J by 2 bases, and 18 bases separated the two germline ends. Per germline, CDR1 MGHRA and CDR2 YSYEKL. The CDR3 runs 17 residues. For the CDR3, the DNA is TGCGCCAGCAGCAAATCCGCCAGCACGGCGACTAATGAAAAACTGTTTTTT. Its protein is CASSKSASTATNEKLFF.

This clone came up many times. The chain uses TRBV11-2 and TRBJ2-5; 7 bases fit TRBD1. After removal of 4 bases from V and 7 bases from J, the junction contained 9 bases not matched to a gene. From germline, CDR1 is SGHAT and CDR2 FQNNGV. This CDR3 is built from 14 residues. This CDR3 is CASSSSGTAATQYF. The CDR3 region has the DNA TGTGCCAGCAGCTCATCTGGGACAGCCGCGACCCAGTACTTC.